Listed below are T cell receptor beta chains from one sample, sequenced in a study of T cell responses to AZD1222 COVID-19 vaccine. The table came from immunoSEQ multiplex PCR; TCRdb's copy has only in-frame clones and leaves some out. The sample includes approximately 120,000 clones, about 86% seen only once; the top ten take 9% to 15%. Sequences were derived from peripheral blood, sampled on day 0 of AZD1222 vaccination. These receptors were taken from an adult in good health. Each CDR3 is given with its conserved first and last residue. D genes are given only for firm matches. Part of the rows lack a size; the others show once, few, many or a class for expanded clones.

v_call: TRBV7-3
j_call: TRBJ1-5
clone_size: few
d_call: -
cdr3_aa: CASSFGCPWTDSNQPQHF
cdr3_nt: TGTGCCAGCAGCTTTGGGTGCCCATGGACAGATAGCAATCAGCCCCAGCATTTT

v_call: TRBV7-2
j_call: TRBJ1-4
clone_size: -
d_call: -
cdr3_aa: CASSSYAGGRINEKLFF
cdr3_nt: TGTGCCAGCAGTAGTTACGCGGGGGGCAGGATTAATGAAAAACTGTTTTTT

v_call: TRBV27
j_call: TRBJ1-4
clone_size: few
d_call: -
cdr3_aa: CASSLSSAGNNEKLFF
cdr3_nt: TGTGCCAGCAGTTTATCCTCGGCAGGGAATAATGAAAAACTGTTTTTT

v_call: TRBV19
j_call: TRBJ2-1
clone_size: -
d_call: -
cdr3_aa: CASSTSAPGPTNEQFF
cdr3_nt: TGTGCCAGTAGTACTTCCGCCCCGGGACCCACCAATGAGCAGTTCTTC

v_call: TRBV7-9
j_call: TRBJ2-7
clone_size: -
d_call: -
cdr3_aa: CASTPSTYEQYF
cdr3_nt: TGTGCCAGCACCCCCTCTACCTACGAGCAGTACTTC

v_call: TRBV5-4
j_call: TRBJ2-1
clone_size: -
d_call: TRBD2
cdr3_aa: CASSKGTSGEINEQFF
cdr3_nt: TGTGCCAGCAGCAAAGGGACTAGCGGGGAAATCAATGAGCAGTTCTTC

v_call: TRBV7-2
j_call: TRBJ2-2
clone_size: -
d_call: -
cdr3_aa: CASSLLNTGELFF
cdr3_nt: TGTGCCAGCAGCTTACTGAACACCGGGGAGCTGTTTTTT

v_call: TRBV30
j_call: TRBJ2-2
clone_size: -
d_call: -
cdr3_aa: CACRWGRENTGELFF
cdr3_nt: TGTGCCTGCCGGTGGGGCAGGGAGAACACCGGGGAGCTGTTTTTT

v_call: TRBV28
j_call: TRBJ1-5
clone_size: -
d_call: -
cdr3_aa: CASSPPPKGSGLYSNQPQHF
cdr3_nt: TGTGCCAGCAGCCCCCCCCCGAAGGGCTCGGGCCTATATAGCAATCAGCCCCAGCATTTT

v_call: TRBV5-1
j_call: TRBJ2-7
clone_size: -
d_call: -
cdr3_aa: CASSLEGGLAALEQYF
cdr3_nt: TGCGCCAGCAGCTTGGAGGGGGGACTGGCCGCCCTCGAGCAGTACTTC

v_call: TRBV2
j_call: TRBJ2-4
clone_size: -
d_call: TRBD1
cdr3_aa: CAGPGQGLAKNIQYF
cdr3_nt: TGTGCCGGACCGGGACAGGGATTAGCCAAAAACATTCAGTACTTC

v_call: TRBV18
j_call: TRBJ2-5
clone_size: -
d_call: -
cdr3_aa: CASSPEDQETQYF
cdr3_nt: TGTGCCAGCTCACCGGAGGACCAAGAGACCCAGTACTTC

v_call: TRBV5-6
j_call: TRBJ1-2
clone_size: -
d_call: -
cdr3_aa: CASSLVLPPDYGYTF
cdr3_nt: TGTGCCAGCAGCTTGGTCCTCCCCCCGGACTATGGCTACACCTTC

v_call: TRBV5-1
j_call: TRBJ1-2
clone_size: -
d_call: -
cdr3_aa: CASSLDGPSGYTF
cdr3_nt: TGCGCCAGCAGCTTGGACGGTCCGTCCGGCTACACCTTC

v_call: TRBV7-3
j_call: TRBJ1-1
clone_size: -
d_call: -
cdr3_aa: CASREQGMNTEAFF
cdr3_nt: TGTGCCAGCAGGGAACAGGGTATGAACACTGAAGCTTTTTTT

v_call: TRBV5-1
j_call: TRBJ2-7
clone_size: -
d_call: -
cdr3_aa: CASSLVSGVAWEQYF
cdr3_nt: TGCGCCAGCAGCTTGGTTTCAGGGGTGGCGTGGGAGCAGTACTTC

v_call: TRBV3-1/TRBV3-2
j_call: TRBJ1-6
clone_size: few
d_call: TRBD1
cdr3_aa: CASSQDKAWTGIDNSPLHF
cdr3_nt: TGTGCCAGCAGCCAAGATAAGGCTTGGACAGGGATTGATAATTCACCCCTCCACTTT

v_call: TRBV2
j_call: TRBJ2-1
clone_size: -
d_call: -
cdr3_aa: CASGREGEGNEQFF
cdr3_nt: TGTGCCAGCGGAAGGGAGGGGGAGGGCAATGAGCAGTTCTTC

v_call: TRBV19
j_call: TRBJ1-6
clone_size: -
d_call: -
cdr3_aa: CASSRQELNSPLHF
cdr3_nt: TGTGCCAGTAGTCGACAGGAGCTTAATTCACCCCTCCACTTT

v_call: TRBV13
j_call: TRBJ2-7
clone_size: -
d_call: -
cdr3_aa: CASSLGGGSTYEQYF
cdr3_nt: TGTGCCAGCAGCTTAGGGGGGGGATCGACCTACGAGCAGTACTTC

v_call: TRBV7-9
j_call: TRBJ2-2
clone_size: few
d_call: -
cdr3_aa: CASSLEARNTGELFF
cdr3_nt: TGTGCCAGCAGCTTAGAGGCCAGAAACACCGGGGAGCTGTTTTTT

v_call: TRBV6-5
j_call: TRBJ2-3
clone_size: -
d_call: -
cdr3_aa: CASSYTTDTQYF
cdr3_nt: TGTGCCAGCAGTTATACCACTGATACGCAGTATTTT

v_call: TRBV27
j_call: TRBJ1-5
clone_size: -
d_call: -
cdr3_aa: CASKISGSNQPQHF
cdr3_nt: TGTGCCAGCAAAATATCGGGGAGCAATCAGCCCCAGCATTTT

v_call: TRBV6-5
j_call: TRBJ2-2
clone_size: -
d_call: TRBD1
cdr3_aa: CASSYGQAYTGELFF
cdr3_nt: TGTGCCAGCAGTTACGGACAGGCGTACACCGGGGAGCTGTTTTTT

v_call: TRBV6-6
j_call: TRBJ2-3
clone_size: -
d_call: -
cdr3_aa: CASSPREDSPRTDTQYF
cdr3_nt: TGTGCCAGCAGTCCAAGGGAGGACAGCCCCCGTACAGATACGCAGTATTTT

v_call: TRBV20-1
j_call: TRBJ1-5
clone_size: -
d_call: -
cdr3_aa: CSASETGRNQPQHF
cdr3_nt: TGCAGTGCTAGTGAGACAGGCCGCAATCAGCCCCAGCATTTT

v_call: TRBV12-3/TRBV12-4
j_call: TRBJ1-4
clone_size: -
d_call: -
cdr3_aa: CASSLSGDKLFF
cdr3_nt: TGTGCCAGCAGTTTATCAGGGGACAAACTGTTTTTT

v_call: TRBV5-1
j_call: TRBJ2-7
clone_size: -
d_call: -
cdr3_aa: CASSLRAPYEQYF
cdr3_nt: TGCGCCAGCAGCTTGAGGGCCCCCTACGAGCAGTACTTC

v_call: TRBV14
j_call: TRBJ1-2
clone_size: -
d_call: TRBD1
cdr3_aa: CASSQGQGARGYTF
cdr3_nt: TGTGCCAGCAGCCAAGGACAGGGGGCTCGTGGCTACACCTTC

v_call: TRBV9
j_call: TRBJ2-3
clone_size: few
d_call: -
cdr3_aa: CASSVALSTPTDTQYF
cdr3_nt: TGTGCCAGCAGCGTAGCCTTGTCGACCCCCACAGATACGCAGTATTTT

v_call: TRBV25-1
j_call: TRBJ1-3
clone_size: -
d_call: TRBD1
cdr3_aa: CASSNTGGSGNTIYF
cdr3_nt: TGTGCCAGCAGTAATACAGGGGGCAGTGGAAACACCATATATTTT

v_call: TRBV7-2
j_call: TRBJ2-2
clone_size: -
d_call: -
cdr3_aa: CASSLDRVDTGELFF
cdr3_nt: TGTGCCAGCAGCTTAGACAGGGTCGACACCGGGGAGCTGTTTTTT

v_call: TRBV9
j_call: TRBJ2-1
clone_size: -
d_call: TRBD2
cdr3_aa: CASSVAASGVKHEQFF
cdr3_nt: TGTGCCAGCAGCGTAGCGGCTAGCGGGGTCAAGCATGAGCAGTTCTTC

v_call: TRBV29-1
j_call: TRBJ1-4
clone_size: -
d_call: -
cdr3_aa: CSVEEAGGGEKLFF
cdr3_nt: TGCAGCGTTGAAGAAGCGGGGGGAGGAGAAAAACTGTTTTTT

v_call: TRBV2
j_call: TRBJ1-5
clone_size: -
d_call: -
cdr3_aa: CASSDARGLAQPQHF
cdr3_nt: TGTGCCAGCAGCGATGCGCGAGGTCTCGCTCAGCCCCAGCATTTT

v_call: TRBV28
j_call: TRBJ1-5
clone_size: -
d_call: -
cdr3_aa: CASRKAGKNSNQPQHF
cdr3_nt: TGTGCCAGCAGGAAGGCAGGGAAGAATAGCAATCAGCCCCAGCATTTT

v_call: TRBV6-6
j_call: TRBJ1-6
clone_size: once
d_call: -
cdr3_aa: CASSFGGASPLHF
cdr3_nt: TGTGCCAGCAGTTTTGGAGGAGCCTCACCCCTCCACTTT

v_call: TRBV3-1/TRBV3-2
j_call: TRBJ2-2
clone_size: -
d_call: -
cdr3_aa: CASSQDLATGELFF
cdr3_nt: TGTGCCAGCAGCCAAGATCTGGCTACCGGGGAGCTGTTTTTT

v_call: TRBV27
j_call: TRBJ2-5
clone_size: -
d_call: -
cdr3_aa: CASTIPNQETQYF
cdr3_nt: TGTGCCAGCACTATTCCTAATCAAGAGACCCAGTACTTC

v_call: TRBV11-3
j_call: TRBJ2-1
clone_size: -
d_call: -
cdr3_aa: CASSLDSRGSVNEQFF
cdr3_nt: TGTGCCAGCAGCTTAGATAGTAGGGGGAGCGTAAATGAGCAGTTCTTC

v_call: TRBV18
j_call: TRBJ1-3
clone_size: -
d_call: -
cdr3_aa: CASSPDITGNTIYF
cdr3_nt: TGTGCCAGCTCACCCGACATCACTGGAAACACCATATATTTT

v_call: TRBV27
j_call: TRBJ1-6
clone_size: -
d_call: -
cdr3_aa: CASSLRGPNSPLHF
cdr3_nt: TGTGCCAGCAGTTTAAGGGGACCGAATTCACCCCTCCACTTT

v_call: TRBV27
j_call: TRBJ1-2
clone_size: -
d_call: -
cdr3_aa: CASRDTGRGLYGYTF
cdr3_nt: TGTGCCAGCAGAGATACAGGGCGGGGACTCTATGGCTACACCTTC

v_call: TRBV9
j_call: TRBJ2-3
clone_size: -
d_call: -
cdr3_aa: CASSATRATDTQYF
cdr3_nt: TGTGCCAGCAGCGCGACTAGAGCCACAGATACGCAGTATTTT

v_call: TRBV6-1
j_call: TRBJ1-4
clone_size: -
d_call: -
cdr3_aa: CASSEGGRSEKLFF
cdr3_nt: TGTGCCAGCAGTGAGGGAGGGAGGTCGGAAAAACTGTTTTTT

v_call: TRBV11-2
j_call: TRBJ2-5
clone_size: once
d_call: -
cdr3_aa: CASSLGRRGETQYF
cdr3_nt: TGTGCCAGCAGCTTAGGACGGAGGGGTGAGACCCAGTACTTC

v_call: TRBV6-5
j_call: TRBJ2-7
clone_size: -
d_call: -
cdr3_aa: CASSFNRVREQYF
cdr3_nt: TGTGCCAGCAGTTTTAACAGGGTTCGGGAGCAGTACTTC

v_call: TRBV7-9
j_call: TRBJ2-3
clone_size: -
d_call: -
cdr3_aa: CASSPPSIGTDTQYF
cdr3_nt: TGTGCCAGCAGCCCCCCTAGCATTGGCACAGATACGCAGTATTTT

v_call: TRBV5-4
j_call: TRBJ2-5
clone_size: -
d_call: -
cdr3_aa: CASSLVPIAEETQYF
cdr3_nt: TGTGCCAGCAGCTTAGTCCCCATAGCGGAAGAGACCCAGTACTTC

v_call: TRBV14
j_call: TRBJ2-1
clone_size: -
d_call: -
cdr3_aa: CASSQVAGSSYNEQFF
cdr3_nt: TGTGCCAGCAGCCAAGTCGCCGGGAGCTCCTACAATGAGCAGTTCTTC

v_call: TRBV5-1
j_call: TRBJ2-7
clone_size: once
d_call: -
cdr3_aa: CASRTSAGANEQYF
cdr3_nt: TGCGCCAGCAGGACGTCGGCAGGGGCCAACGAGCAGTACTTC

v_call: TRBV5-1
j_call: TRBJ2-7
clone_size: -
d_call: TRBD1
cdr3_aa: CASSEDRVRYEQYF
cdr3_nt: TGCGCCAGCAGCGAAGACAGGGTCAGGTACGAGCAGTACTTC

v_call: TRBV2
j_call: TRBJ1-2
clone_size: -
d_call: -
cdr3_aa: CASSADGSNYGYTF
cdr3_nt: TGTGCCAGCAGCGCGGACGGCAGTAACTATGGCTACACCTTC

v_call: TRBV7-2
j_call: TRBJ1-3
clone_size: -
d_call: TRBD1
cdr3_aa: CASSPAQGAGNTIYF
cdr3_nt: TGTGCCAGCAGCCCCGCACAGGGGGCTGGAAACACCATATATTTT